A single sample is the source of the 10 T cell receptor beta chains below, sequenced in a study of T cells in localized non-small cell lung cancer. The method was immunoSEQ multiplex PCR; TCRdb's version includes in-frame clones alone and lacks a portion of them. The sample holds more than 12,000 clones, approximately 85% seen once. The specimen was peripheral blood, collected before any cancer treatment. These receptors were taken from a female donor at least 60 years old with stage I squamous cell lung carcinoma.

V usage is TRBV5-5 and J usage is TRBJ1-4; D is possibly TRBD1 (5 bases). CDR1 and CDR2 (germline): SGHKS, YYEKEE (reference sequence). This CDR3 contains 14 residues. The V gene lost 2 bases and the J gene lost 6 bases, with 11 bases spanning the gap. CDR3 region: CASSLRREDEKLFF. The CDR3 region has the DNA TGTGCCAGCAGCTTACGCAGGGAGGATGAAAAACTGTTTTTT.

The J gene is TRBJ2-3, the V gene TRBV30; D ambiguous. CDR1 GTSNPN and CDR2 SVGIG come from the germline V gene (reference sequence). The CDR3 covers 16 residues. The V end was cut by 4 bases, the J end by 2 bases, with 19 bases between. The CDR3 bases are TGTGCCTGGAAAAATACCGACACGGTCTTCACAGATACGCAGTATTTT. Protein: CAWKNTDTVFTDTQYF.

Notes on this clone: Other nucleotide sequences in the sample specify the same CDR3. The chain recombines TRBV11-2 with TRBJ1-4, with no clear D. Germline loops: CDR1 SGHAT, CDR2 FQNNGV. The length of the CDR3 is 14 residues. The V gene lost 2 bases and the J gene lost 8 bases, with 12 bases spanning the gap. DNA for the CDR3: TGTGCCAGCAGCTTAAGGAGGGAGGACGAAAAACTGTTTTTT. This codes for CASSLRREDEKLFF.

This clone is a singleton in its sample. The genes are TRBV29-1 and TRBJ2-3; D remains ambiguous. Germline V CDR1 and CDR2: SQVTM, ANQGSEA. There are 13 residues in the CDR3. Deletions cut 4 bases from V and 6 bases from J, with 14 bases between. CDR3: CSVGAAEGDTQYF. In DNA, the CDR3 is TGCAGCGTTGGGGCGGCAGAAGGGGATACGCAGTATTTT.

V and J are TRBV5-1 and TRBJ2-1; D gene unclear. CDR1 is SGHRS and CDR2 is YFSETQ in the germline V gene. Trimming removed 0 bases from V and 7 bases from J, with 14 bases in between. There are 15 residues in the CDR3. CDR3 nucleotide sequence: TGCGCCAGCAGCTTGGCCCTTGAACGGCCGAATGAGCAGTTCTTC. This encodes CASSLALERPNEQFF.

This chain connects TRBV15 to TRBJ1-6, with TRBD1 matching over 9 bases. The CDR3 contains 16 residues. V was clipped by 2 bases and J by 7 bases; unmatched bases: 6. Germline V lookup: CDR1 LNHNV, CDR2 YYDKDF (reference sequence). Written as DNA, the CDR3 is TGTGCCACCAGCAGAAGCCCGGGACAGGGAAATTCACCCCTCCACTTT. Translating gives CATSRSPGQGNSPLHF.

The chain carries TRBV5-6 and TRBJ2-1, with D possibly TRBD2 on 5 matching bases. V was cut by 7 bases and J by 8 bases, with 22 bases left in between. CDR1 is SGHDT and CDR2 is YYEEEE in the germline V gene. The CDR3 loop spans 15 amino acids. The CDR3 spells CASRSRGFVVYEQFF. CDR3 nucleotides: TGTGCCAGCCGATCCCGGGGTTTTGTGGTCTATGAGCAGTTCTTC. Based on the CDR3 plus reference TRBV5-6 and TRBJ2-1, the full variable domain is DAGVTQSPTHLIKTRGQQVTLRCSPKSGHDTVSWYQQALGQGPQFIFQYYEEEERQRGNFPDRFSGHQFPNYSSELNVNALLLGDSALYLCASRSRGFVVYEQFFGPGTRLTVL.

CDR3 bases: TGTGCCAGCCCCCCCGAGGAGGTGTGGGGGGCCAACGTCCTGACTTTC. Translated, it gives CASPPEEVWGANVLTF. The chain combines TRBV7-9 with TRBJ2-6; D is possibly TRBD2 (5 bases). CDR3 size: 16 residues. Germline V gene lookup returns CDR1 SEHNR and CDR2 FQNEAQ (reference sequence). Trimming took off 8 bases at V and 4 bases at J, with 18 bases between the two ends.

DNA for the CDR3: TGTGCCAGCAGCCTTTCCTACGAGCAGTACTTC. Translated: CASSLSYEQYF. This sequence joins TRBV7-9 and TRBJ2-7; D remains ambiguous. Germline V CDR1 and CDR2: SEHNR, FQNEAQ (reference sequence). Trimming pared 5 bases from V and 1 base from J, leaving 3 bases between. CDR3 length equals 11 residues.

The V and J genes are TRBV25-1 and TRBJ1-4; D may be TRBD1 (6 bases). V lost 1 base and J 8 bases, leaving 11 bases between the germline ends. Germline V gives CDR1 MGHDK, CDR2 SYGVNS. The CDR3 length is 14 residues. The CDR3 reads CASSESGRGEKLFF. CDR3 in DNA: TGTGCCAGCAGTGAATCGGGCAGGGGCGAAAAACTGTTTTTT.